The source of this T cell receptor (beta chain) is a study of blood T cell repertoires in COVID-19. On the study more broadly: Sample material is recorded as cDNA or gDNA derived from T cells, B-cell-depleted T cells, or PBMCs.

Assay: immunoSEQ multiplex PCR; the TCRdb copy retains only in-frame clones and omits some. The table shows about 400,000 clones, with around nine tenths occurring only once. Germline loops: CDR1 SGHRS, CDR2 YFSETQ. Trimming took off 0 bases at V and 4 bases at J, with 8 bases between the two ends. This CDR3 has 13 residues. Sequencing was carried out using peripheral blood. The chain links TRBV5-1 to TRBJ2-7; D is unclear. This clonotype was sampled from a woman younger than 45 with acute or convalescent COVID-19. The DNA for the CDR3 is TGCGCCAGCAGCTTGGTTGTTCCATACGAGCAGTACTTC. Its protein is CASSLVVPYEQYF.